Listed below are T cell receptor beta chains from one sample, sequenced in a study of T-cell memory formation after mild COVID-19. TCRdb analysed the 5' RACE reads with MiXCR anew, one entry per CDR3 protein. The top ten hold 20% to 25% of the sample, which has a few hundred thousand distinct CDR3 sequences, about 15% seen once. Material: PBMCs or a T cell subset sorted from them (not recorded which). The receptors were gathered from a man between 18 and 29 years old who had mild COVID-19 (a few samples of this study predate the infection). Cell type and time point are not known. The CDR3 runs from the conserved cysteine through the conserved F or W. Fields, in order: D gene, clone size, V gene, J gene, CDR3 DNA, CDR3 protein. A D gene is named only where the DNA matches it firmly. A row's size may be missing; if present it is once, few, many or a size class.

d_gene: TRBD2
abundance: few
v_gene: TRBV12-3/TRBV12-4
j_gene: TRBJ2-3
CDR3nt: TGTGCCAGCAGTTTCTGGGGGGGATCAGATACGCAGTATTTT
CDR3aa: CASSFWGGSDTQYF

d_gene: .
abundance: few
v_gene: TRBV20-1
j_gene: TRBJ1-5
CDR3nt: TGCAGTGCTATCGGCATTTTTGGTCAGCCCCAGCATTTT
CDR3aa: CSAIGIFGQPQHF

d_gene: .
abundance: few
v_gene: TRBV7-8
j_gene: TRBJ1-1
CDR3nt: TGTGCCAGCAGCTTAGGCCACGACACTGAAGCTTTCTTT
CDR3aa: CASSLGHDTEAFF

d_gene: TRBD2
abundance: few
v_gene: TRBV6-6
j_gene: TRBJ2-1
CDR3nt: TGTGCCAGCAGTTACTCGTTGACTAGCGGGGACCATGAGCAGTTCTTC
CDR3aa: CASSYSLTSGDHEQFF

d_gene: .
abundance: .
v_gene: TRBV12-3/TRBV12-4
j_gene: TRBJ1-2
CDR3nt: TGTGCCAGCAGTTTATCGGGTTCCTACGGCTACACCTTC
CDR3aa: CASSLSGSYGYTF

d_gene: .
abundance: many
v_gene: TRBV4-3
j_gene: TRBJ2-7
CDR3nt: TGCGCCAGCAGCCAAGATGGACGTGGTCGTGAGCAGTACTTC
CDR3aa: CASSQDGRGREQYF

d_gene: TRBD1
abundance: .
v_gene: TRBV19
j_gene: TRBJ2-5
CDR3nt: TGTGCCAGTAGTATTCGGCCCTATGCGGACAGGGGTAGAGGAGAGACCCAGTACTTC
CDR3aa: CASSIRPYADRGRGETQYF

d_gene: TRBD1
abundance: few
v_gene: TRBV5-5
j_gene: TRBJ2-7
CDR3nt: TGTGCCAGCAGCCGGGACAGACAGTACGAGCAGTACTTC
CDR3aa: CASSRDRQYEQYF

d_gene: .
abundance: many
v_gene: TRBV11-2
j_gene: TRBJ2-7
CDR3nt: TGTGCCAGCAGCTCTGAGGTTCCCGAGCAGTACTTC
CDR3aa: CASSSEVPEQYF

d_gene: TRBD1
abundance: .
v_gene: TRBV4-2
j_gene: TRBJ2-1
CDR3nt: TGTGCCAGCAGCCAGGAGCCTCAGGGGGATGAGCAGTTCTTC
CDR3aa: CASSQEPQGDEQFF

d_gene: TRBD2
abundance: .
v_gene: TRBV9
j_gene: TRBJ2-4
CDR3nt: TGTGCCAGCAGACCTGGGACTAGCGGGGGGCTATTAACCAAAAACATTCAGTACTTC
CDR3aa: CASRPGTSGGLLTKNIQYF

d_gene: .
abundance: .
v_gene: TRBV7-2
j_gene: TRBJ2-3
CDR3nt: TGTGCCAGCAGCCCCAACGGAGATACGCAGTATTTT
CDR3aa: CASSPNGDTQYF

d_gene: TRBD1
abundance: .
v_gene: TRBV10-3
j_gene: TRBJ1-1
CDR3nt: TGTGCCACCACAGGGGACACTGAAGCTTTCTTT
CDR3aa: CATTGDTEAFF

d_gene: .
abundance: .
v_gene: TRBV18
j_gene: TRBJ1-2
CDR3nt: TGTGCCAGCTCACCACAGAGAGGCGACTATGGCTACACCTTC
CDR3aa: CASSPQRGDYGYTF

d_gene: TRBD1
abundance: few
v_gene: TRBV12-3/TRBV12-4
j_gene: TRBJ1-6
CDR3nt: TGTGCCAGCAGTTTAGGACAGGGGAGGTATTCACCCCTCCACTTT
CDR3aa: CASSLGQGRYSPLHF

d_gene: TRBD1
abundance: .
v_gene: TRBV10-3
j_gene: TRBJ2-3
CDR3nt: TGTGCCATCAGTGAGTCTCACAGGGGGAGCACAGATACGCAGTATTTT
CDR3aa: CAISESHRGSTDTQYF

d_gene: TRBD2
abundance: few
v_gene: TRBV4-3
j_gene: TRBJ2-1
CDR3nt: TGCGCCAGCAGCCAAGCGCCCGGAGGTATAGCGGGAAGCGCCTACAATGAGCAGTTCTTC
CDR3aa: CASSQAPGGIAGSAYNEQFF

d_gene: .
abundance: .
v_gene: TRBV7-3
j_gene: TRBJ2-1
CDR3nt: TGTGCCAGCAGTCTAGCCCCCGGATCCTACAATGAGCAGTTCTTC
CDR3aa: CASSLAPGSYNEQFF

d_gene: .
abundance: few
v_gene: TRBV28
j_gene: TRBJ1-2
CDR3nt: TGTGCCAGCAGTTCCCTGTCGGACAGCGCCAACTATGGCTACACCTTC
CDR3aa: CASSSLSDSANYGYTF

d_gene: .
abundance: .
v_gene: TRBV7-2
j_gene: TRBJ1-3
CDR3nt: TGTGCCAGCAGCTTAGAGGCTCCAGGGTTTGGAAACACCATATATTTT
CDR3aa: CASSLEAPGFGNTIYF

d_gene: .
abundance: .
v_gene: TRBV4-3
j_gene: TRBJ2-1
CDR3nt: TGCGCCAGCAGCCGGGACTTCGCATCCAATGAGCAGTTCTTC
CDR3aa: CASSRDFASNEQFF

d_gene: TRBD2
abundance: .
v_gene: TRBV28
j_gene: TRBJ2-2
CDR3nt: TGTGCCAGCAGTTTGTGGCTAGCGGGGCGGCCCGGGGAGCTGTTTTTT
CDR3aa: CASSLWLAGRPGELFF

d_gene: .
abundance: many
v_gene: TRBV20-1
j_gene: TRBJ2-4
CDR3nt: TGCAGTGCTAGAGGAACCTACAGGGACATTCAGTACTTC
CDR3aa: CSARGTYRDIQYF

d_gene: .
abundance: .
v_gene: TRBV27
j_gene: TRBJ1-1
CDR3nt: TGTGCCAGCAGTTTATTCGGGGGGCGGGAAACTGAAGCTTTCTTT
CDR3aa: CASSLFGGRETEAFF

d_gene: .
abundance: .
v_gene: TRBV27
j_gene: TRBJ2-2
CDR3nt: TGTGCCAGCAGATACAGGGTAGAGAACACCGGGGAGCTGTTTTTT
CDR3aa: CASRYRVENTGELFF

d_gene: .
abundance: few
v_gene: TRBV7-2
j_gene: TRBJ2-7
CDR3nt: TGTGCCAGCACCCGCTACACCGGCTACGAGCAGTACTTC
CDR3aa: CASTRYTGYEQYF

d_gene: .
abundance: few
v_gene: TRBV9
j_gene: TRBJ2-1
CDR3nt: TGTGCCAGCAGCGTGGTTAGGGGGGAGCAGTTCTTC
CDR3aa: CASSVVRGEQFF

d_gene: TRBD1
abundance: few
v_gene: TRBV10-3
j_gene: TRBJ2-2
CDR3nt: TGTGCCATCAGTGGGACAGGGGGCACGAACACCGGGGAGCTGTTTTTT
CDR3aa: CAISGTGGTNTGELFF

d_gene: TRBD1
abundance: .
v_gene: TRBV24-1
j_gene: TRBJ2-3
CDR3nt: TGTGCCACCAGTGATTCCCTCCCAGGGGGCGCGGGCACAGATACGCAGTATTTT
CDR3aa: CATSDSLPGGAGTDTQYF